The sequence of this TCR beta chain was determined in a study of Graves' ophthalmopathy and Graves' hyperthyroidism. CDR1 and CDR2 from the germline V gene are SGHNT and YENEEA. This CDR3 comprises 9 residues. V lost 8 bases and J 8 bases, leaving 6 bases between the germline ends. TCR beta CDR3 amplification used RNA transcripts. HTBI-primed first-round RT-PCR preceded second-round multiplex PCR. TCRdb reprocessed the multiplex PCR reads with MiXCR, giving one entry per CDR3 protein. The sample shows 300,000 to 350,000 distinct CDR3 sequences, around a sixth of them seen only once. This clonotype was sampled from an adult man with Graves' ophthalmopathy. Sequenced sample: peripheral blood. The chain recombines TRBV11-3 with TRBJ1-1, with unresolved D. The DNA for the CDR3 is TGTGCCAGCGGCACCGAAGCTTTCTTT. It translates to CASGTEAFF.